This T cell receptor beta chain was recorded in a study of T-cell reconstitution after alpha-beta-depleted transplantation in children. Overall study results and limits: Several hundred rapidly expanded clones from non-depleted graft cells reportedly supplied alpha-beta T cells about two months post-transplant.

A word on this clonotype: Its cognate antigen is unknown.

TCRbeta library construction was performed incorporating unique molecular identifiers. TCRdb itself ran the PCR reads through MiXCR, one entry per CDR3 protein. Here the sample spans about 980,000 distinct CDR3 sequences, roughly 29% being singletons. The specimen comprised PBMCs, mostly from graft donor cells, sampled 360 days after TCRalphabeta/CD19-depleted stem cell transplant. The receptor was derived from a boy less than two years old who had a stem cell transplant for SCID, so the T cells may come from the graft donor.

The CDR3 loop reads CASRVQSQNTGELFF. In DNA, the CDR3 is TGTGCCAGCAGGGTTCAGTCACAGAACACCGGGGAGCTGTTTTTT. This chain links TRBV2 with TRBJ2-2; D gene ambiguous. The V and J ends lost 6 bases and 1 base respectively, with 12 bases between them. Germline CDR1 and CDR2: SNHLY and FYNNEI. This CDR3 contains 15 residues.